Reported below is one T cell receptor beta chain. Its antigen is as yet unknown. TCRdb keeps only in-frame clones here, not all; method: immunoSEQ multiplex PCR. The top ten clones hold just under 20% of a sample with tens of thousands of clones, about four fifths of them seen once. The data are from a study of T cells in localized non-small cell lung cancer. This CDR3 region has 17 residues. The germline gives CDR1 LNHDA, CDR2 SQIVND (reference sequence). V was pared by 6 bases and J by 10 bases, with 21 bases of the junction left unmatched. Broader study findings: Blood T cell density predicted longer survival; adjacent-lung clonality, shorter. Uninvolved adjacent lung showed higher T cell clonality than tumor. Out of the top 100 tumor clones, a median approximately 50 were seen in adjacent lung. Sequencing was restricted to one tumor region; therefore, heterogeneity remains possible.

The material sequenced was peripheral blood, taken before any cancer treatment. The chain employs TRBV19 and TRBJ1-2; 9 bases line up with TRBD1. The receptor's source is a female donor older than 55 with stage II squamous cell lung carcinoma. CDR3: CASSPRGQGNKGPDYTF. The DNA of the CDR3 is TGTGCCAGTAGCCCGCGGGGACAGGGTAACAAGGGCCCAGACTACACCTTC. Based on the CDR3 plus reference TRBV19 and TRBJ1-2, the full variable domain is DGGITQSPKYLFRKEGQNVTLSCEQNLNHDAMYWYRQDPGQGLRLIYYSQIVNDFQKGDIAEGYSVSREKKESFPLTVTSAQKNPTAFYLCASSPRGQGNKGPDYTFGSGTRLTVV.